This entry lists 27 T cell receptor beta chains sequenced from one sample in a study of regulatory T cells in long-lasting Graves disease (dated by TCRdb to about 2021). The protocol used for the library was multiplex PCR. For sequencing, an Illumina HiSeq 4000 was employed. To build TCR beta libraries, CDR3 regions were amplified by Arm-PCR using iRepertoire HTBI primers. The raw public data were reprocessed by TCRdb itself: fastp quality trimming at Q25, MiXCR clonotype calling, in-frame beta chains only. Duplicate CDR3 protein sequences are folded into a single record with the most common DNA and genes. Present in this sample are about 350,000 distinct CDR3 sequences, around 15% of which were seen just once. The top ten constitute just over 20% of the sample. Reading the label with the study, this specimen's time point is: newly diagnosed GD, antithyroid drugs for less than 3 months. For both TCR sequencing and RNA sequencing, RNA was extracted from PBMCs using TRIzol.

In addition, the sample was reused for a study of T cells in Graves' hyperthyroidism and ophthalmopathy.

Material: peripheral blood mononuclear cells (PBMCs), obtained at new diagnosis, from a patient treated with antithyroid drugs. These receptor sequences come from a woman aged 18-29 years with Graves disease. Donor details come from another sample of the same person, matched by shared clones.

The CDR3 DNA reads TGTGCCAGCAGCTTAGGGACTAGCCTATACAATGAGCAGTTCTTC. This gives the protein CASSLGTSLYNEQFF. The gene calls are TRBV7-8 and TRBJ2-1, with TRBD2 identical over 8 bases. The junction had 3 bases not matched to a gene; V was cut back by 1 base and J by 4 bases. The V gene's germline CDR1 is SGHVS and CDR2 FQNEAQ. CDR3 size: 15 residues.

The CDR3 here is CATDTVAGTDTQYF. The DNA of the CDR3 is TGTGCCACCGACACGGTAGCTGGCACAGATACGCAGTATTTT. This chain uses TRBV15 with TRBJ2-3; D is unresolved. Germline CDR1 and CDR2: LNHNV and YYDKDF (reference sequence). Deletions cut 8 bases from V and 1 base from J, with 13 bases between. The CDR3 length is 14 residues.

This clonotype has at least ten counts. The chain has TRBV7-9 and TRBJ2-1; 10 bases agree with TRBD2. Trimming at V came to 5 bases and at J to 0 bases, leaving 7 bases not matched to a gene. The germline V gene has CDR1 SEHNR and CDR2 FQNEAQ (reference sequence). This CDR3 comprises 17 residues. The CDR3 spells CASSHGTSVDSYNEQFF. The CDR3 DNA follows: TGTGCCAGCAGCCATGGGACTAGCGTCGACTCCTACAATGAGCAGTTCTTC.

The sample holds many counts of this clonotype. The genes are TRBV13 and TRBJ1-1, with D possibly TRBD1 on 5 matching bases. V shed 3 bases and J shed 4 bases, with 12 bases lying between them. This CDR3 comprises 14 residues. From germline, CDR1 is PRHDT and CDR2 FYEKMQ (reference sequence). The CDR3 reads CASSLQGSVTEAFF. In DNA form, the CDR3 reads TGTGCCAGCAGCTTGCAGGGTTCAGTCACTGAAGCTTTCTTT.

Here the CDR3 DNA reads TGTGCCATCATCGGCGGAAGCACAGATACGCAGTATTTT. Its translation: CAIIGGSTDTQYF. This rearrangement joins TRBV10-3 to TRBJ2-3; D unresolved. The CDR3 totals 13 residues. Germline V CDR1 and CDR2: ENHRY, SYGVKD. The V and J ends lost 7 bases and 0 bases respectively, with 8 bases between them.

The rearrangement links TRBV5-8 to TRBJ1-2; D gene ambiguous. With 9 bases removed from V and 1 base from J, the gap between germline ends came to 16 bases. In germline, CDR1 is SGHTS, CDR2 YDEGEE. The CDR3 runs 14 residues. The CDR3 loop reads CANSLSGVNYGYTF. CDR3 DNA sequence: TGTGCCAACAGTTTATCCGGGGTTAACTATGGCTACACCTTC.

This clonotype was seen ten or more times. J is TRBJ2-1 and V is TRBV6-1; D gene uncertain. The CDR3 has 14 amino acids. The germline CDR1 and CDR2 sequences are MNHNS and SASEGT. The ends were cut back, 5 bases at V and 4 bases at J, with 12 bases in the middle. In DNA, the CDR3 is TGTGCCAGCAGTCAGAAACTATTATACAATGAGCAGTTCTTC. Encoded protein: CASSQKLLYNEQFF.

There are many counts of this clonotype. This rearrangement joins TRBV11-1 to TRBJ2-7; no reliable D call. Germline V gene data show CDR1 as SGHAT and CDR2 as FQDESV (reference sequence). V shed 8 bases and J shed 2 bases, with 13 bases lying between them. The CDR3 is 13 residues long. The chain's CDR3 is CASGSVFPYEQYF. The CDR3 DNA reads TGTGCCAGCGGCTCGGTCTTTCCCTACGAGCAGTACTTC.

A remark on this clonotype: A read error is likely, as this CDR3 ends without the conserved phenylalanine or tryptophan. V is TRBV6-1 and J is TRBJ1-1; 7 nucleotides match TRBD1. J lost 8 bases, V lost 7 bases, and 13 bases had no gene match. From germline, CDR1 is MNHNS and CDR2 SASEGT. The CDR3 is made up of 14 amino acids. The CDR3 reads CASTNQGDSGEAFL. The CDR3 DNA sequence: TGTGCCAGCACTAATCAGGGGGACTCCGGGGAAGCTTTCCTT.

V usage is TRBV19 and J usage is TRBJ2-6; the D is unclear. Per germline, CDR1 LNHDA and CDR2 SQIVND (reference sequence). Deletions cut 0 bases from V and 0 bases from J, with 3 bases between. The CDR3 covers 15 residues. The CDR3 is CASSIEPSGANVLTF. The CDR3 DNA reads as TGTGCCAGTAGTATAGAACCCTCTGGGGCCAACGTCCTGACTTTC.

This clonotype was seen at least ten times. The rearrangement joins TRBV20-1 to TRBJ2-1; the D gene is possibly TRBD2 (6 bases). Germline CDR1 and CDR2: DFQATT and SNEGSKA (reference sequence). This CDR3 has 16 residues. Trimming took 1 base from V and 3 from J, leaving 16 bases between them. CDR3 in DNA: TGCAGTGCTAGAGGACTGGGCGGGGCCTTCTACAATGAGCAGTTCTTC. Protein sequence: CSARGLGGAFYNEQFF.

This clonotype was recorded at least ten times. CDR3 residues: CASSFREIKNEQFF. CDR3 nucleotide sequence: TGTGCCAGCAGCTTCAGGGAAATCAAGAATGAGCAGTTCTTC. The chain links TRBV11-2 to TRBJ2-1; D possibly corresponds to TRBD1 (5 bases). The CDR3 is 14 amino acids. Trimming removed 3 bases at V and 7 bases at J, with 13 bases between. CDR1 is SGHAT and CDR2 is FQNNGV in the germline V gene.

This clonotype was seen many times. The chain carries TRBV29-1 and TRBJ2-1; D tentatively fits TRBD1 or TRBD2 (5 bases each). CDR1 and CDR2 (germline): SQVTM, ANQGSEA. V was trimmed by 7 bases and J by 6 bases, leaving 7 bases between them. The CDR3 contains 10 residues. The CDR3 here is CSGGFNEQFF. Written as DNA, the CDR3 is TGCAGCGGGGGGTTCAATGAGCAGTTCTTC.

This clonotype has at least ten counts. The chain has TRBV27 and TRBJ1-5; tentative D call: TRBD1 (5 bases). The V and J ends lost 5 bases and 1 base respectively, with 18 bases between them. Germline V gene data show CDR1 as MNHEY and CDR2 as SMNVEV (reference sequence). The CDR3 has 17 residues. As DNA, the CDR3 is TGTGCCAGCAGTGGTGGTTTTCGGGGCGGGAGCAATCAGCCCCAGCATTTT. It translates to CASSGGFRGGSNQPQHF.

This clonotype was counted many times. The chain joins TRBV7-9 to TRBJ1-2; D gene uncertain. Trimming left V 5 bases short and J 8 bases short, with 18 bases between. CDR3 length: 14 residues. Germline V lookup: CDR1 SEHNR, CDR2 FQNEAQ (reference sequence). CDR3 nucleotide sequence: TGTGCCAGCAGCCGCCAAGTGAAACGGAGCGGCTACACCTTC. Amino acids: CASSRQVKRSGYTF.

As regards this clonotype: A much bigger clone sits one base away, suggesting this may be a read error. The chain joins TRBV6-9 to TRBJ2-7, with 13 positions matching TRBD2. V lost 4 bases and J lost 3; bases outside the gene matches: 3. Germline CDR1 MNHGY, CDR2 SVAAGI. The CDR3 totals 15 residues. The CDR3 DNA sequence: TGTGCCAGCAGTTGGACTAGCGGGAGCTTCTACGAGCAGTACTTC. Translated: CASSWTSGSFYEQYF.

Only a few counts were recorded for this clonotype. V gene TRBV12-3 or TRBV12-4 combines with J gene TRBJ1-3, with D maybe TRBD1 (5 bases). The V end lost 6 bases, the J end lost 7 bases, and 10 bases lay between the germline ends. The CDR3 is made up of 12 amino acids. The CDR3: CASRTDGNTIYF. The CDR3 DNA reads as TGTGCCAGCAGGACAGACGGGAACACCATATATTTT.

V usage is TRBV10-3 and J usage is TRBJ1-2; unclear D gene. This CDR3 comprises 16 residues. The V gene lost 5 bases and the J gene lost 0 bases, with 16 bases spanning the gap. Germline V lookup: CDR1 ENHRY, CDR2 SYGVKD. As DNA, the CDR3 is TGTGCCATCAGTTACCGGTTCGACACAACTAACTATGGCTACACCTTC. It yields the protein CAISYRFDTTNYGYTF.

The chain is built from TRBV19 and TRBJ2-3; D is tentatively TRBD1 or TRBD2 (5 bases each). CDR1 and CDR2 from the germline V gene are LNHDA and SQIVND (reference sequence). V was clipped by 7 bases and J by 0 bases, with 11 bases between them. The CDR3 loop spans 14 amino acids. The CDR3 sequence: CASTTRDSTDTQYF. The CDR3 nucleotides are TGTGCCAGTACCACCCGGGACAGCACAGATACGCAGTATTTT. Drawing the rest from reference TRBV19 and TRBJ2-3, the complete variable domain is DGGITQSPKYLFRKEGQNVTLSCEQNLNHDAMYWYRQDPGQGLRLIYYSQIVNDFQKGDIAEGYSVSREKKESFPLTVTSAQKNPTAFYLCASTTRDSTDTQYFGPGTRLTVL.

By frequency in the sample, this clonotype is medium-sized (0.01 to 0.1%). The rearrangement joins TRBV5-1 to TRBJ2-1; TRBD1 aligns across 9 bases. This CDR3 is 16 amino acids long. Germline assignment: CDR1 SGHRS and CDR2 YFSETQ. J gave up 4 bases and V 4 bases, and 9 bases lay outside the gene matches. The CDR3 DNA is TGCGCCAGCAGCCTGAACGCCGGGACAGGGTACAATGAGCAGTTCTTC. Amino acid sequence: CASSLNAGTGYNEQFF.

This clonotype was seen at least ten times. The V and J genes are TRBV12-3 or TRBV12-4 and TRBJ1-1; D unresolved. The CDR3 runs to 12 residues. The V end was cut by 3 bases, the J end by 1 base, with 3 bases between. The CDR3 nucleotides read TGTGCCAGCAGTTTTGCGAACACTGAAGCTTTCTTT. Amino acids: CASSFANTEAFF.

As for this clonotype: A much larger clonotype is one base distant, so this may be a read error. Given the absence of the conserved phenylalanine or tryptophan at the CDR3 end, a read error is likely. The CDR3 spells CASLPGLVRQGGAQYS. Here the CDR3 DNA reads TGTGCCAGCTTGCCGGGACTAGTCCGCCAAGGGGGTGCGCAGTATTCT. The J gene is TRBJ2-3, the V gene TRBV18; 8 nucleotides line up with TRBD2. V lost 7 bases, J lost 10 bases, and 19 bases stayed unmatched. Germline CDR1 and CDR2: KGHSH and LQKENI. The CDR3 contains 16 residues.

There are a few counts of this clonotype. The junction shows a germline mismatch at one end, possibly a read error. The chain employs TRBV7-2 and TRBJ2-2; 7 bases line up with TRBD1. The germline V gene encodes CDR1 SGHTA and CDR2 FQGNSA. This CDR3 has 16 amino acids. DNA of the CDR3: TGTGCCAGCAGCTTAAGTAACAGGGGTGTCACCGGGGAGCTGGTTTTT. Its translation is CASSLSNRGVTGELVF.

The genes are TRBV24-1 and TRBJ2-3; perhaps TRBD1 as D (5 bases). Deletions cut 3 bases from V and 5 bases from J, with 5 bases between. In germline, CDR1 is KGHDR, CDR2 SFDVKD. The length of the CDR3 is 12 residues. CDR3 in amino acids: CATSDQGDTQYF. The CDR3 region has the DNA TGTGCCACCAGTGATCAGGGAGATACGCAGTATTTT.

This clonotype was found a few times. This chain connects TRBV6-1 to TRBJ2-2, with D unresolved. In germline, CDR1 is MNHNS, CDR2 SASEGT. This CDR3 has 13 amino acids. The germline V and J ends were trimmed by 6 bases and 6 bases, with 11 bases remaining between them. CDR3 region: CASRSTRSGELFF. The CDR3 bases are TGTGCCAGCAGGAGCACACGTTCCGGGGAGCTGTTTTTT.

The chain is built from TRBV27 and TRBJ2-3; D unresolved. Trimming left V 3 bases short and J 1 base short, with 11 bases between. Germline CDR1 and CDR2: MNHEY and SMNVEV (reference sequence). The CDR3 length is 15 residues. The chain's CDR3 is CASSFGADGTDTQYF. The CDR3 region has the DNA TGTGCCAGCAGTTTCGGCGCGGACGGCACAGATACGCAGTATTTT.

The chain links TRBV6-2 or TRBV6-3 to TRBJ2-7, with a tentative D call TRBD1 (6 bases). Trimming removed 6 bases from V and 2 bases from J, with 26 bases in between. Germline V gene lookup returns CDR1 MNHEY and CDR2 SVGEGT. The CDR3 has 18 amino acids. The CDR3 region is CASRTWTERLGATYEQYF. Written as DNA, the CDR3 is TGTGCCAGCAGAACCTGGACAGAACGCTTAGGGGCGACCTACGAGCAGTACTTC.